The rows below give T cell receptor beta chains drawn from one sample of a study of T cells in Graves' hyperthyroidism and ophthalmopathy. TCRdb redid the calling of the multiplex PCR reads with MiXCR, one entry per CDR3 protein. In the table there are 200,000 to 300,000 distinct CDR3 sequences, around 24% of which are singletons. Input material: blood. The receptors originated from a middle-aged woman with Graves' ophthalmopathy. CDR3s leave out the opening cysteine and the closing phenylalanine or tryptophan.

>TRBV4-2|TRBJ2-7
ASSGTGGPLYEQY
>TRBV20-1|TRBJ2-7
SARQSSSYEQY
>TRBV30|TRBJ2-6
AWSDVWGQGASGANVLT
>TRBV6-1|TRBJ2-7
ASRVTGGHYEQY
>TRBV3-1|TRBJ1-2
ASSPRGLVYGYT
>TRBV30|TRBJ2-7
AWSADRPIRYEQY
>TRBV28|TRBJ2-5
ASTLGRGAQETQY
>TRBV4-1|TRBJ2-3
ASSQGLAGRLDTQY
>TRBV7-8|TRBJ2-2
ASSLDQANTGELF
>TRBV24-1|TRBJ2-2
ATSDLGQGDTGELF
>TRBV6-1|TRBJ1-5
ASTNFNQPQH
>TRBV5-1|TRBJ2-7
ASSLDSSGGGYEQY
>TRBV12-3/TRBV12-4|TRBJ2-7
ASGFYSGSSYEQY